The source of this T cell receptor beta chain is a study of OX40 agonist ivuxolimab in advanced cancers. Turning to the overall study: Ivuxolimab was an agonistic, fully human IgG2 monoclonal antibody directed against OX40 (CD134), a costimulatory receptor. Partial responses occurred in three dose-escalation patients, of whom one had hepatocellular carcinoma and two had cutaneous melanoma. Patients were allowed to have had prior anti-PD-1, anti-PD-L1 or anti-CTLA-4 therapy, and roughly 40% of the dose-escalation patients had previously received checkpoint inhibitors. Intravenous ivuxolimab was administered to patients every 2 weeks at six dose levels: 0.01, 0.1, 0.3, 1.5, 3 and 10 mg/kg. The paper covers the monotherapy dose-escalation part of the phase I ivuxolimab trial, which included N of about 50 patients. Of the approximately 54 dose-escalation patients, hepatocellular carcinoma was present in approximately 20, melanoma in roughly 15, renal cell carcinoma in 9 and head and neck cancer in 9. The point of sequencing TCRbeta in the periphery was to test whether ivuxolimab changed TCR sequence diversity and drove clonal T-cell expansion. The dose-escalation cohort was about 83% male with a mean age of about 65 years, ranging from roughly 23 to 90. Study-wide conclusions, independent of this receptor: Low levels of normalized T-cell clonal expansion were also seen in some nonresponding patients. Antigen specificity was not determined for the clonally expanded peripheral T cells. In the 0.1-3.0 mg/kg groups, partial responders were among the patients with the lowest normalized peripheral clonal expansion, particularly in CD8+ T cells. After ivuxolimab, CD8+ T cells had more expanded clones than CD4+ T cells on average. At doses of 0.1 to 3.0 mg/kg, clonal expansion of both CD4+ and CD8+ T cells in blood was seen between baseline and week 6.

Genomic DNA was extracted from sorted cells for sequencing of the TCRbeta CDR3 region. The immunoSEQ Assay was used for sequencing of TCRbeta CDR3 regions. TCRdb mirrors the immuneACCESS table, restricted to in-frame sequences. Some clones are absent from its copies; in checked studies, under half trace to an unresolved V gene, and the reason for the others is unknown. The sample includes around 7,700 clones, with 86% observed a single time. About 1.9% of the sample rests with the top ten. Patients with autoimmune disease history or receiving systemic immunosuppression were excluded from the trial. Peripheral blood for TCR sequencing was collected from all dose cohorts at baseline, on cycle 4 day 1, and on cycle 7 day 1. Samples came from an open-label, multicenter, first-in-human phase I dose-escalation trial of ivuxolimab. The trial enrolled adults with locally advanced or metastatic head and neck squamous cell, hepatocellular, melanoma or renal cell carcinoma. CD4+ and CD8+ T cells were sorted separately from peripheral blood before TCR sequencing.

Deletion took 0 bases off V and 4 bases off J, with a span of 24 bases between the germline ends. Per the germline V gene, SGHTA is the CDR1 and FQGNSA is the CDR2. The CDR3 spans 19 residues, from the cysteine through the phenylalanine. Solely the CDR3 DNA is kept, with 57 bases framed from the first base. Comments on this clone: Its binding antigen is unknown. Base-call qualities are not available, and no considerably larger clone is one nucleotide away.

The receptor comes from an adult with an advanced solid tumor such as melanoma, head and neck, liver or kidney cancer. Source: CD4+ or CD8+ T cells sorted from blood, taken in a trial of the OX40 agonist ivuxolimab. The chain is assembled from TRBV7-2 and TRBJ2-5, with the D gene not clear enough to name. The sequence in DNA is TGTGCCAGCAGCTTAGCGGCGACATTTCTGGGGTTGGGCCCAGAGACCCAGTACTTC. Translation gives CASSLAATFLGLGPETQYF.